What follows are 25 T cell receptor beta chains derived from one specimen sequenced in a study of cytomegalovirus exposure and HLA in healthy donors. In the PCR, 60 Vbeta and 13 Jbeta primers were used. Generated by immunoSEQ multiplex PCR, the TCRdb table keeps only in-frame clones and is missing some. The data hold roughly 150,000 clones, with almost 80% observed a single time. The sample taken for sequencing was PBMCs. The receptors derive from a man aged 18 to 29 in good health and CMV-seropositive.

The rearrangement joins TRBV30 to TRBJ1-1; TRBD1 aligns across 10 bases. The CDR3 is made up of 14 amino acids. Germline lookup yields CDR1 GTSNPN and CDR2 SVGIG (reference sequence). With 6 bases clipped from V and 4 bases from J, the junction kept 8 bases outside the gene matches. CDR3: CACQDRGLGTEAFF. Written as DNA, the CDR3 is TGTGCCTGCCAAGACAGGGGGCTTGGCACTGAAGCTTTCTTT.

The rearrangement joins TRBV5-1 to TRBJ2-2; D gene unclear. The CDR3 contains 13 residues. With 1 base removed from V and 5 bases from J, the gap between germline ends came to 6 bases. The germline V gene has CDR1 SGHRS and CDR2 YFSETQ. CDR3 DNA: TGCGCCAGCAGCTTGCAGTCTACCGGGGAGCTGTTTTTT. This sequence encodes CASSLQSTGELFF.

This clone was found once. The chain combines TRBV6-5 with TRBJ2-3, with 11 bases matching TRBD1. The CDR3 has 15 amino acids. CDR1 is MNHEY, CDR2 SVGAGI, per germline. V was clipped by 6 bases and J by 5 bases; unmatched bases: 7. The CDR3 protein is CASSQDRGLEDTQYF. The CDR3 coding sequence is TGTGCCAGCAGCCAGGACAGGGGGCTTGAAGATACGCAGTATTTT.

The chain has TRBV4-1 and TRBJ2-7; D unclear. The V gene's germline CDR1 is MGHRA and CDR2 YSYEKL. This CDR3 is built from 11 residues. Trimming stripped 1 base from V and 6 bases from J, with 4 bases between. The CDR3 protein is CASSQVGEQYF. The CDR3 DNA follows: TGCGCCAGCAGCCAAGTCGGCGAGCAGTACTTC.

In this sample, this clone turned up once. J is TRBJ1-4 and V is TRBV9; 9 bases line up with TRBD1. The germline V gene has CDR1 SGDLS and CDR2 YYNGEE. This CDR3 has 14 residues. Trimming took 3 bases from V and 7 from J; bases not matched to a gene: 4. The CDR3 protein is CASSARQGGEKLFF. The CDR3 DNA follows: TGTGCCAGCAGCGCAAGACAGGGGGGTGAAAAACTGTTTTTT.

The chain is built from TRBV29-1 and TRBJ1-3, with 7 bases lining up with TRBD1. Looked up from germline, CDR1 is SQVTM and CDR2 is ANQGSEA. V trimming: 7 bases; J trimming: 3 bases; junction bases outside the gene matches: 9. CDR3 size: 14 residues. CDR3 in amino acids: CSGTTGALGNTIYF. CDR3 DNA: TGCAGCGGAACAACAGGGGCTCTTGGAAACACCATATATTTT.

This rearrangement joins TRBV28 to TRBJ2-1; 7 nucleotides match TRBD1. This CDR3 comprises 16 residues. Germline CDR1 reads MDHEN; CDR2 reads SYDVKM. The ends lost 6 bases at V and 4 bases at J; junction bases unmatched: 12. The CDR3 is CASRRGGSGAYNEQFF. The CDR3 DNA reads TGTGCCAGCAGACGAGGGGGCAGCGGAGCTTACAATGAGCAGTTCTTC.

J is TRBJ1-3 and V is TRBV10-3; maybe TRBD1 (6 bases). The J call is doubtful: the DNA matches TRBJ2-2 better. Germline V gene sequence: CDR1 ENHRY, CDR2 SYGVKD. The CDR3 is 16 residues long. The CDR3 protein is CAISEGRGVGTGELFF. The CDR3 DNA sequence: TGTGCCATCAGTGAGGGCAGGGGAGTAGGCACCGGGGAGCTGTTTTTT.

CDR3 in DNA: TGTGCCAGCAGCTCCGGGACAGGGGGCAATGAGCAGTTCTTC. Its protein product is CASSSGTGGNEQFF. V gene TRBV5-4 combines with J gene TRBJ2-1; 11 bases line up with TRBD1. V lost 3 bases and J lost 6; bases outside the gene matches: 2. Looked up from germline, CDR1 is SGHNT and CDR2 is YYREEE (reference sequence). CDR3 length: 14 residues.

This chain uses TRBV28 with TRBJ1-5; TRBD1 aligns across 8 bases. The junction had 15 bases not matched to a gene; V was cut back by 10 bases and J by 7 bases. Looked up from germline, CDR1 is MDHEN and CDR2 is SYDVKM. This CDR3 spans 15 amino acids. Here the CDR3 reads CATFPGQGVGQPQHF. The CDR3 DNA reads TGTGCCACCTTCCCTGGACAGGGAGTCGGACAGCCCCAGCATTTT.

The table lists this clone with a few counts. This sequence joins TRBV29-1 and TRBJ2-2; 10 bases map to TRBD1. This CDR3 comprises 15 residues. V lost 0 bases to trimming and J lost 7 bases; unmatched junction nucleotides: 5. Per germline, CDR1 SQVTM and CDR2 ANQGSEA. The CDR3 loop reads CSVEDRQGADGELFF. The CDR3, as DNA: TGCAGCGTTGAAGACCGACAGGGGGCGGACGGGGAGCTGTTTTTT.

V and J are TRBV2 and TRBJ2-5; a possible D gene is TRBD1 (5 bases). From germline, CDR1 is SNHLY and CDR2 FYNNEI. The length of the CDR3 is 11 residues. The V and J ends lost 4 bases and 8 bases respectively, with 8 bases between them. The CDR3 DNA reads as TGTGCCAGCAGTGTGCAGGGAACCCAGTACTTC. Its translation is CASSVQGTQYF.

Details on this clone: This is likely a read error, given that the CDR3 carries no conserved phenylalanine or tryptophan at its end. The chain is built from TRBV7-2 and TRBJ1-6; possibly TRBD1 for D (5 bases). Germline lookup yields CDR1 SGHTA and CDR2 FQGNSA. The CDR3 has 15 residues. The germline V and J ends were trimmed by 2 bases and 8 bases, with 13 bases remaining between them. Written as DNA, the CDR3 is TGTGCCAGCAGCTTATCCCAGGGTGGAGATTCACCCCTCCACCTT. Its protein is CASSLSQGGDSPLHL.

The V and J genes are TRBV4-3 and TRBJ1-1, with TRBD1 as a possible D gene (5 bases). V lost 4 bases to trimming and J lost 4 bases, with 7 bases between them. Germline V CDR1 and CDR2: LGHNA, YSLEER. This CDR3 spans 12 amino acids. CDR3 residues: CASSPGGTEAFF. The CDR3 region has the DNA TGCGCCAGCAGCCCGGGGGGCACTGAAGCTTTCTTT.

As concerns this clone: One junction end disagrees with the germline gene, perhaps due to a read error. V and J are TRBV11-2 and TRBJ2-1; 8 nucleotides align to TRBD2. CDR3 length equals 14 residues. Germline V gene data show CDR1 as SGHAT and CDR2 as FQNNGV. CDR3 in amino acids: CASSLGLAGRLEVF. DNA for the CDR3: TGTGCCAGCAGCTTAGGATTAGCGGGACGTCTTGAGGTCTTC.

This clone was detected once. The rearrangement joins TRBV27 to TRBJ1-4; 10 bases are shared with TRBD1. The J segment lost 6 bases and the V segment lost 1 base, leaving 2 bases of the junction unmatched. In germline, CDR1 is MNHEY, CDR2 SMNVEV (reference sequence). The CDR3 extends over 15 amino acids. CDR3 protein: CASSLLGTGDEKLFF. The CDR3 DNA reads as TGTGCCAGCAGTTTATTAGGGACAGGGGATGAAAAACTGTTTTTT.

The chain carries TRBV5-1 and TRBJ2-2; D uncertain. From germline, CDR1 is SGHRS and CDR2 YFSETQ. This CDR3 spans 19 amino acids. Trimming removed 1 base at V and 9 bases at J, with 28 bases between. In nucleotides, the CDR3 is TGCGCCAGCAGCTTGACGTTTTTTACCGTGGGCATACCAGACAGGGAGCTGTTTTTT. Encoded protein: CASSLTFFTVGIPDRELFF.

This sequence joins TRBV7-2 and TRBJ2-1, with D perhaps matching TRBD2 (5 bases). CDR1 is SGHTA, CDR2 FQGNSA, per germline. This CDR3 has 13 residues. The germline V and J ends were trimmed by 5 bases and 9 bases, with 14 bases remaining between them. The CDR3: CASSLIRGIEQFF. The CDR3 DNA reads TGTGCCAGCAGCCTTATACGAGGGATTGAGCAGTTCTTC. The whole variable domain, filled in from reference TRBV7-2 and TRBJ2-1, reads GAGVSQSPSNKVTEKGKDVELRCDPISGHTALYWYRQSLGQGLEFLIYFQGNSAPDKSGLPSDRFSAERTGGSVSTLTIQRTQQEDSAVYLCASSLIRGIEQFFGPGTRLTVL.

This clone was counted once. The chain uses TRBV2 and TRBJ1-4; D is perhaps TRBD1 (5 bases). Trimming took off 4 bases at V and 7 bases at J, with 13 bases between the two ends. Germline-derived CDR1 and CDR2 are SNHLY and FYNNEI. This CDR3 is 14 amino acids long. This chain's CDR3 is CASSGGTRREKLFF. The DNA for the CDR3 is TGTGCCAGCAGTGGGGGCACCAGGCGTGAAAAACTGTTTTTT.

The chain links TRBV6-5 to TRBJ2-7; 11 nucleotides align to TRBD1. From germline, CDR1 is MNHEY and CDR2 SVGAGI. Trimming cost V 5 bases and J 6 bases; bases outside gene matches: 6. The CDR3 spans 14 residues. The CDR3 spells CASSEGTGGSEQYF. The CDR3 nucleotides are TGTGCCAGCAGTGAGGGGACAGGGGGATCCGAGCAGTACTTC.

This chain joins TRBV30 and TRBJ1-4; D may be TRBD1 (6 bases). Trimming left V 1 base short and J 4 bases short, with 10 bases between. This CDR3 is built from 14 residues. The germline V gene has CDR1 GTSNPN and CDR2 SVGIG (reference sequence). Here the CDR3 DNA reads TGTGCCTGGAGTGCGGTAGGGGGTAATGAAAAACTGTTTTTT. It translates to CAWSAVGGNEKLFF.

The chain links TRBV12-5 to TRBJ2-1; D may be TRBD2 (5 bases). The length of the CDR3 is 16 residues. V dropped 0 bases and J dropped 0 bases, with 9 bases sitting between them. Germline CDR1 is LGHNT and CDR2 is FRNRAP. CDR3 sequence reads: CASGLVRGDSYNEQFF. The CDR3 nucleotides are TGTGCTAGTGGTTTGGTACGGGGTGACTCCTACAATGAGCAGTTCTTC.

The V gene is TRBV19, the J gene TRBJ2-1; TRBD2 agrees at 12 bases. Germline CDR1 and CDR2: LNHDA and SQIVND (reference sequence). The junction had 5 bases not matched to a gene; V was cut back by 5 bases and J by 0 bases. The CDR3 length is 17 residues. CDR3 in amino acids: CASSSTSGRNSYNEQFF. The CDR3 DNA follows: TGTGCCAGTAGTTCCACTAGCGGGAGGAACTCCTACAATGAGCAGTTCTTC.

The rearrangement links TRBV5-3 to TRBJ2-7; 8 nucleotides align to TRBD2. TRBV5-3 is known as an ORF, though its function is uncertain. There are 19 residues in the CDR3. Losses at the gene ends were 4 bases for V and 3 bases for J; bases not matched to a gene: 21. The CDR3 nucleotides are TGTGCCAGAAGCCAATGGGAACTAGCGGAGAATCTGGTCTTCTACGAGCAGTACTTC. Translating it yields CARSQWELAENLVFYEQYF.

The CDR3 reads CASSETGTGGNTEAFF. The CDR3 coding sequence is TGTGCCAGCAGTGAAACCGGGACAGGGGGGAACACTGAAGCTTTCTTT. The V gene is TRBV28, the J gene TRBJ1-1; 11 bases are shared with TRBD1. Germline V gives CDR1 MDHEN, CDR2 SYDVKM. V shed 5 bases and J 1 base; nucleotides not matched to a gene: 6. The CDR3 sequence is 16 residues long.